Sequencing of this TCR beta chain was carried out in a study of T-cell memory formation after mild COVID-19. Overall study results and limits: A subset of responding clones appeared in pre-infection memory, suggesting cross-reactive memory joined. CD4+ bias marked clones expanding day 15 to 37, unlike balanced contracting clones.

The ends were cut back, 7 bases at V and 5 bases at J, with 14 bases in the middle. There are 14 residues in the CDR3. The germline V gene encodes CDR1 LNHDA and CDR2 SQIVND (reference sequence). Concerning this clonotype itself: Its antigen is currently unknown.

TCRdb used MiXCR to reprocess the 5' RACE reads, holding one entry per CDR3 protein. The data contain hundreds of thousands of distinct CDR3 sequences, about 20% of them seen just once; the ten biggest clones take up about 11%. The source of this sequence is an adult woman who had mild COVID-19 (a few samples of this study predate the infection). Cell type and time point are not known. The chain combines TRBV19 with TRBJ2-2; D gene ambiguous. Source material: PBMCs or a T cell subset sorted from them (not recorded which). CDR3 DNA sequence: TGTGCCAGTACCATAGCCCTGGTAACCGGGGAGCTGTTTTTT. The encoded protein is CASTIALVTGELFF.